This T cell receptor (beta chain) is from a study of cytomegalovirus exposure and HLA in healthy donors. The study ran its PCR with 60 Vbeta and 13 Jbeta primers. Using immunoSEQ multiplex PCR, the repertoire was profiled, and TCRdb retains in-frame clones only, with some absent. Among fewer than 100,000 clones, approximately 71% were seen once, and the ten largest hold 6% to 8.5%. A word on this clone: The target antigen is unknown.

Study-wide results and caveats: Researchers reported in a later analysis that a missense DCLRE1C variant was tied to TCR beta V- and J-gene trimming. In a later analysis, at a false discovery rate of 0.05, 15,000 to 20,000 TCR beta sequences matched HLA alleles. Most observed TCR sequences were rare, whereas some public TCRs were detected in many donors. Cytomegalovirus association was assigned to approximately 160 TCR beta chains.

The CDR3 sequence is 15 residues long. Germline lookup yields CDR1 SGHRS and CDR2 YFSETQ. Trimming left V 0 bases short and J 4 bases short, with 13 bases between. Sequencing input: PBMCs. The origin of this receptor is a female donor in good health and CMV-seronegative. The chain uses TRBV5-1 and TRBJ1-2, with D hard to call. The CDR3 DNA reads TGCGCCAGCAGCTTGGATCCTTCCGCTACCTATGGCTACACCTTC. It encodes CASSLDPSATYGYTF. Drawing the rest from reference TRBV5-1 and TRBJ1-2, the complete variable domain is KAGVTQTPRYLIKTRGQQVTLSCSPISGHRSVSWYQQTPGQGLQFLFEYFSETQRNKGNFPGRFSGRQFSNSRSEMNVSTLELGDSALYLCASSLDPSATYGYTFGSGTRLTVV.